This TCR beta chain was observed in a study of T cell repertoires in cytomegalovirus infection. CDR1 is DFQATT and CDR2 is SNEGSKA in the germline V gene (reference sequence). CDR3 length: 14 amino acids. Trimming took 6 bases from V and 2 from J, leaving 17 bases between them. TCRdb independently ran MiXCR on the reads; one entry per CDR3 protein. The data contain roughly 300,000 distinct CDR3 sequences, about 25% of them singletons. The TCR originated in a human donor in good health (CMV status not recorded). Some clones in this sample may be carry-over from other donors' samples. The rearrangement links TRBV20-1 to TRBJ2-7; D not resolved. The sequenced sample consisted of PBMCs. Written as DNA, the CDR3 is TGCAGTGCCCAGACGGCAGATACAACCTACGAGCAGTACTTC. Protein product: CSAQTADTTYEQYF.